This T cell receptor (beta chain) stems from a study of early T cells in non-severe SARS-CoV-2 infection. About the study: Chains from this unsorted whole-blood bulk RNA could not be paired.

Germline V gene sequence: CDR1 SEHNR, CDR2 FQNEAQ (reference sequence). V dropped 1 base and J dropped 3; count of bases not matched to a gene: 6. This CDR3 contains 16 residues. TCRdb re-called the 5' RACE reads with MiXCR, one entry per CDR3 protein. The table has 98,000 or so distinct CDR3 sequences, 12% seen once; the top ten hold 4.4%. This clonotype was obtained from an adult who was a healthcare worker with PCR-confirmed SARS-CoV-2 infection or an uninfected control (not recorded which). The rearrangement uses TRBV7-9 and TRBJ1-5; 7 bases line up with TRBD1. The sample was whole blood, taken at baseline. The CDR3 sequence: CASSLVGGTANQPQHF. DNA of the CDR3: TGTGCCAGCAGCTTAGTTGGGGGGACAGCCAATCAGCCCCAGCATTTT.